These T cell receptor beta chains were read from a single sample in a study of vaccination effects on CD4 cells after COVID-19. This table comes from immunoSEQ multiplex PCR, and its TCRdb copy is limited to in-frame clones, with some not included. The table shows about 76,000 clones, with approximately 71% occurring only once. The antigens for these receptors are not known. The material was CD4+ T cells from PBMCs cultured without peptide, obtained before COVID-19 vaccination. The receptors stem from a human donor who received a COVID-19 vaccine. Both conserved end residues are part of each CDR3. Fields, in order: V gene, clone size, D gene, J gene, CDR3 length, CDR3 DNA, CDR3 protein. D genes are given only for firm matches. Size is stated for part of the rows, as once, few or many counts, or as a class when the clone is expanded.

TRBV10-3	.	TRBD1	TRBJ1-1	15	TGTGCCATCAGTGAGTCTATGGGACAGGGTGGTGAAGCTTTCTTT	CAISESMGQGGEAFF
TRBV19	.	.	TRBJ2-2	14	TGTGCCAGTATTGGACAGTCGAACACCGGGGAGCTGTTTTTT	CASIGQSNTGELFF
TRBV5-1	.	.	TRBJ1-3	17	TGCGCCAGCAGGGAAGGGCCGGGGCGGACTTCTGGAAACACCATATATTTT	CASREGPGRTSGNTIYF
TRBV10-3	.	.	TRBJ1-2	14	TGTGCCATCAGTGATGCGGCCCAGAACTATGGCTACACCTTC	CAISDAAQNYGYTF
TRBV2	.	.	TRBJ1-2	14	TGTGCCAGCAGTAAGGCAGCAAAAGCATATGGCTACACCTTC	CASSKAAKAYGYTF
TRBV6-2/TRBV6-3	few	TRBD2	TRBJ2-1	15	TGTGCCAGCAGTTACCGGCGGGGGGGCTACAATGAGCAGTTCTTC	CASSYRRGGYNEQFF
TRBV21-1	.	.	TRBJ1-2	16	TGTGCCAGCAGCGGGGGATGGCAAGCACAGAACTATGGCTACACCTTC	CASSGGWQAQNYGYTF
TRBV5-5	once	.	TRBJ1-2	12	TGTCCACGGCCCCCGGTGGACTATGGCTACACCTTC	CPRPPVDYGYTF
TRBV5-1	.	.	TRBJ2-5	13	TGCGCCAGCAGCTTGCCCCCTTCAGAGACCCAGTACTTC	CASSLPPSETQYF
TRBV18	few	.	TRBJ2-1	13	TGTGCCAGCTCACCATCGGTCGCCGGCGAGCAGTTCTTC	CASSPSVAGEQFF
TRBV19	.	.	TRBJ1-2	14	TGTGCCAGTAGTATTCTGGGTGCTAACTATGGCTACACCTTC	CASSILGANYGYTF
TRBV7-2	.	.	TRBJ1-1	14	TGTGCCAGCAGCCTTACAGGGAGGGTCACTGAAGCTTTCTTT	CASSLTGRVTEAFF
TRBV28	few	.	TRBJ1-1	11	TGTGCCAGCCGACAGGAGATTGAAGCTTTCTTT	CASRQEIEAFF
TRBV6-1	.	TRBD1	TRBJ2-1	17	TGTGCCAGCAGTGAAGCTAGGACAGGGCAATTCAACAATGAGCAGTTCTTC	CASSEARTGQFNNEQFF
TRBV7-9	.	.	TRBJ1-2	14	TGTGCCAGCAGCTACCGGGGGCAGGACTATGGCTACACCTTC	CASSYRGQDYGYTF
TRBV7-9	.	.	TRBJ2-1	12	TGTGCCAGCAGCTTAGCCCAAAATGAGCAGTTCTTC	CASSLAQNEQFF
TRBV6-6	.	.	TRBJ2-5	16	TGTGCCAGCAGTTACCCCCTGCAGGGCGGAGGGGAGACCCAGTACTTC	CASSYPLQGGGETQYF
TRBV6-1	once	.	TRBJ2-5	15	TGTGCCAGCAGTGAGTGGGCTGCCTCCCAAGAGACCCAGTACTTC	CASSEWAASQETQYF
TRBV2	.	.	TRBJ1-1	13	TGTGCCAGCAGTGAGTTGGGGGCGGGTGAAGCTTTCTTT	CASSELGAGEAFF
TRBV4-1	few	.	TRBJ1-6	15	TGCGCCAGCAGCCAAGATATGGGGACGTATTCACCCCTCCACTTT	CASSQDMGTYSPLHF
TRBV24-1	.	.	TRBJ1-5	15	TGTGCCACCAGTGGAGGGCGTCACCCAAATCAGCCCCAGCATTTT	CATSGGRHPNQPQHF
TRBV6-4	.	.	TRBJ1-6	14	TGTGCCAGCAGTGTGACGGCGTATAATTCACCCCTCCACTTT	CASSVTAYNSPLHF
TRBV11-2	few	.	TRBJ1-2	18	TGTGCCAGCAGCTTAACAGGTTTCGGGAAAGCAGCTAACTATGGCTACACCTTC	CASSLTGFGKAANYGYTF
TRBV5-1	.	.	TRBJ2-2	13	TGCGCCAGCAGCTATGGGGGGCCCGGGGAGCTGTTTTTT	CASSYGGPGELFF
TRBV29-1	.	TRBD1	TRBJ1-2	15	TGCAGCGTTGAAGTGAGGACAGGGGCGAACTATGGCTACACCTTC	CSVEVRTGANYGYTF
TRBV6-2/TRBV6-3	.	TRBD2	TRBJ2-1	16	TGTGCCAGCAGTTATCCGGGACTAGCGGGGGGGCCTCTGCAGTTCTTC	CASSYPGLAGGPLQFF
TRBV10-2	.	.	TRBJ2-2	14	TGCGCCAGCTCCGACAGGGGACTAGGCGGGGAGCTGTTTTTT	CASSDRGLGGELFF
TRBV19	once	.	TRBJ2-5	13	TGTGCCAGTAGCCTGACACTCCAAGAGACCCAGTACTTC	CASSLTLQETQYF
TRBV5-1	.	TRBD1	TRBJ1-2	15	TGCGCCAGCAGCTTCTCTCCGGGACAGACTTATGGCTACACCTTC	CASSFSPGQTYGYTF
TRBV9	.	.	TRBJ2-3	14	TGTGCCAGCAGCGTTCAGATAGAAGCGGATACGCAGTATTTT	CASSVQIEADTQYF
TRBV9	.	.	TRBJ2-4	16	TGTGCCAGCAGCGTAGAAGGTAGTTTGGCCAAAAACATTCAGTACTTC	CASSVEGSLAKNIQYF
TRBV9	.	.	TRBJ1-3	14	TGTGCCAGCAGCGTAGTAAGCTCTGGAAACACCATATATTTT	CASSVVSSGNTIYF
TRBV27	few	.	TRBJ1-1	15	TGTGCCAGCGGGCTGTACGGACAGAGGAACACTGAAGCTTTCTTT	CASGLYGQRNTEAFF
TRBV7-3	once	.	TRBJ2-5	16	TGTGCCAGCAGCTTAACGGCGGGGGCCTCGCGAGAGACCCAGTACTTC	CASSLTAGASRETQYF
TRBV5-1	.	TRBD2	TRBJ2-5	16	TGCGCCAGCAGCCTTGAGCGGGGGCCTTCCCAAGAGACCCAGTACTTC	CASSLERGPSQETQYF
TRBV6-2/TRBV6-3	.	.	TRBJ1-5	12	TGTGCCAGCAGTCTTAGCAATCAGCCCCAGCATTTT	CASSLSNQPQHF
TRBV14	.	.	TRBJ2-5	15	TGTGCCAGCAGCCAAAACGTGGGGGGCTATGAGACCCAGTACTTC	CASSQNVGGYETQYF
TRBV7-9	.	.	TRBJ1-2	13	TGTGCCAGCAGCTTAGAGCAACGGAAAGGCTACACCTTC	CASSLEQRKGYTF
TRBV9	few	TRBD1	TRBJ2-4	17	TGTGCCAGCAGCGCAGCGACAGGGGGCATGTCCAAAAACATTCAGTACTTC	CASSAATGGMSKNIQYF
TRBV11-2	.	.	TRBJ1-2	13	TGTGCCAGCAATGAGGCAGGGTGGGATGGCTACACCTTC	CASNEAGWDGYTF
TRBV4-2	.	TRBD1	TRBJ1-3	14	TGTGCCAGCAGCCGGACAGGGTTTGGAAACACCATATATTTT	CASSRTGFGNTIYF
TRBV7-8	.	.	TRBJ2-3	14	TGTGCCAGCAGCGCCCTAGTCGGGGCAGATACGCAGTATTTT	CASSALVGADTQYF
TRBV21-1	.	.	TRBJ2-2	15	TGTGCCAGCCAGGAGGGTCCCCCGAACACCGGGGAGCTGTTTTTT	CASQEGPPNTGELFF
TRBV4-2	.	.	TRBJ2-2	13	TGTGCCAGCAGCTCTTCCAGGGGCGGGGAGCTGTTTTTT	CASSSSRGGELFF
TRBV18	.	.	TRBJ1-3	17	TGTGCCAGCTCACCACTTCGGCAGGAGTTCTCTGGAAACACCATATATTTT	CASSPLRQEFSGNTIYF
TRBV19	.	.	TRBJ1-1	13	TGTGCCAGTAGTATCTTGGTGAACACTGAAGCTTTCTTT	CASSILVNTEAFF
TRBV7-2	.	.	TRBJ1-1	13	TGTGCCAGCAGCCTTCAGGGGTCCACTGAAGCTTTCTTT	CASSLQGSTEAFF
TRBV5-1	once	TRBD1	TRBJ2-5	14	TGCGCCAGCAGCTCGGACAGGATGCCAGAGACCCAGTACTTC	CASSSDRMPETQYF
TRBV18	once	TRBD1	TRBJ1-2	13	TGTGCCAGCTCAAACCGGGACAGGGGTGGCTACACCTTC	CASSNRDRGGYTF
TRBV2	.	TRBD1	TRBJ1-6	14	TGTGCCAGCAGTAGAATGACAGGGGAATCACCCCTCCACTTT	CASSRMTGESPLHF
TRBV5-6	.	TRBD1	TRBJ1-2	17	TGTGCCAGCAGCTTGGACAGGGGGTCGTACGCTGGCTATGGCTACACCTTC	CASSLDRGSYAGYGYTF
TRBV5-6	.	.	TRBJ2-2	17	TGTGCCAGCAGCGCGGCGCTCGGGGGACCTATTCCCGGGGAGCTGTTTTTT	CASSAALGGPIPGELFF
TRBV27	.	.	TRBJ2-1	13	TGTGCCAGCAGTTTATACACTAACAATGAGCAGTTCTTC	CASSLYTNNEQFF
TRBV3-1/TRBV3-2	.	.	TRBJ2-5	15	TGTGCCAGCAGCCAAGTGCTAGTTGGGGGAGAGACCCAGTACTTC	CASSQVLVGGETQYF
TRBV5-5	few	TRBD1	TRBJ1-1	17	TGTGCCAGCAGCCGACCGCCGGGACAGGGAGGGAACACTGAAGCTTTCTTT	CASSRPPGQGGNTEAFF
TRBV6-6	.	TRBD1	TRBJ1-1	13	TGTGCCAGCAGTCGACAGGGGAACACTGAAGCTTTCTTT	CASSRQGNTEAFF
TRBV5-1	.	TRBD2	TRBJ2-1	15	TGCGCCAGCAGCTTGGGACTAGCGGCGCCGTTCGAGCAGTTCTTC	CASSLGLAAPFEQFF
TRBV5-1	.	.	TRBJ2-5	14	TGCGCCAGCAGCCGGGGGCCTAGTGAGGGAGCCCAGTACTTC	CASSRGPSEGAQYF
TRBV27	.	.	TRBJ1-1	15	TGTGCCAGCAGTTTATACCCGACGACGAACACTGAAGCTTTCTTT	CASSLYPTTNTEAFF